This T cell receptor (beta chain) came from a study of T cell repertoires in cytomegalovirus infection. Details on this clonotype: Its matching antigen is unknown.

TCRdb reprocessed the reads with MiXCR, giving one entry per CDR3 protein. The sample records about 830,000 distinct CDR3 sequences, approximately 30% being singletons. From germline, CDR1 is LGHNA and CDR2 YSLEER. This CDR3 is 16 amino acids long. The trim removed 4 bases at V and 3 bases at J, leaving 10 bases unmatched. The chain uses TRBV4-3 and TRBJ2-3; TRBD2 matches 7 bases. This TCR was recovered from a human donor in good health (CMV status not recorded). Some clones in this sample may be carry-over from other donors' samples. Sequenced material: cultured CD8+ T cells from PBMCs, taken from culture after CMV antigen stimulation. This chain's CDR3 is CASSRLSGVGTDTQYF. The CDR3 DNA is TGCGCCAGCAGCCGACTAAGCGGGGTAGGAACAGATACGCAGTATTTT.